A single sample is the source of the 15 T cell receptor beta chains below, sequenced in a study of blood T cell repertoires in COVID-19. Assay: immunoSEQ multiplex PCR; the TCRdb copy retains only in-frame clones and omits some. The table lists more than 95,000 clones, 70% to 80% of them singletons, with 6.2% in the top ten. The sample consisted of peripheral blood. Receptors were obtained from a man in his 70s with acute or convalescent COVID-19.

The gene calls are TRBV19 and TRBJ2-5; D unclear. The germline gives CDR1 LNHDA, CDR2 SQIVND (reference sequence). The CDR3 has 15 residues. V was clipped by 3 bases and J by 7 bases, with 18 bases between them. Written as DNA, the CDR3 is TGTGCCAGTAGTATTGCGGCAGACCCGGGTTTGACCCAGTACTTC. Its protein is CASSIAADPGLTQYF.

The gene calls are TRBV19 and TRBJ2-7; 8 bases line up with TRBD1. CDR3 length equals 15 residues. With 3 bases clipped from V and 0 bases from J, the junction kept 4 bases outside the gene matches. Germline V gene sequence: CDR1 LNHDA, CDR2 SQIVND (reference sequence). The CDR3 region is CASSIRTGSSYEQYF. The CDR3 DNA follows: TGTGCCAGTAGTATCCGGACAGGGAGCTCCTACGAGCAGTACTTC.

J is TRBJ1-5 and V is TRBV27; TRBD1 matches at 9 bases. This CDR3 spans 13 amino acids. In germline, CDR1 is MNHEY, CDR2 SMNVEV (reference sequence). V lost 10 bases to trimming and J lost 6 bases; unmatched junction nucleotides: 7. In DNA form, the CDR3 reads TGTGCCAACCCGGGACAGGGCTGTCAGCCCCAGCATTTT. It is translated as CANPGQGCQPQHF.

The chain couples TRBV18 to TRBJ2-3; TRBD1 agrees at 12 bases. The CDR3 totals 16 residues. After removal of 3 bases from V and 4 bases from J, the junction contained 5 bases not matched to a gene. Germline V gene data show CDR1 as KGHSH and CDR2 as LQKENI. Here the CDR3 reads CASSPQGQGAADTQYF. As DNA, the CDR3 is TGTGCCAGCTCACCCCAGGGACAGGGGGCGGCAGATACGCAGTATTTT. Supplemented by reference TRBV18 and TRBJ2-3, the full variable domain reads NAGVMQNPRHLVRRRGQEARLRCSPMKGHSHVYWYRQLPEEGLKFMVYLQKENIIDESGMPKERFSAEFPKEGPSILRIQQVVRGDSAAYFCASSPQGQGAADTQYFGPGTRLTVL.

V is TRBV7-2 and J is TRBJ2-1; the match to TRBD2 covers 8 bases. The trim removed 8 bases at V and 5 bases at J, leaving 5 bases unmatched. Per the germline V gene, CDR1 is SGHTA and CDR2 is FQGNSA. The CDR3 contains 13 residues. The DNA for the CDR3 is TGTGCCAGCCGGCGGGGGGTTAACAATGAGCAGTTCTTC. Translated, it gives CASRRGVNNEQFF.

The chain uses TRBV15 and TRBJ2-2; D is perhaps TRBD1 (5 bases). CDR1 and CDR2 from the germline V gene are LNHNV and YYDKDF (reference sequence). V gave up 1 base and J gave up 4 bases, with 10 bases separating them. This CDR3 spans 15 amino acids. The CDR3: CATSRGQGSTGELFF. Here the CDR3 DNA reads TGTGCCACCAGCAGAGGGCAGGGCAGCACCGGGGAGCTGTTTTTT.

The V gene is TRBV28, the J gene TRBJ1-3; no firm D call. The CDR3 runs 16 residues. The ends were cut back, 4 bases at V and 0 bases at J, with 13 bases in the middle. From germline, CDR1 is MDHEN and CDR2 SYDVKM. CDR3 region: CASSSPKRISGNTIYF. CDR3 sequence (DNA): TGTGCCAGCAGTTCCCCCAAGCGGATCTCTGGAAACACCATATATTTT.

The J gene is TRBJ2-1, the V gene TRBV27, with TRBD2 identical over 7 bases. V lost 0 bases, J lost 7 bases, and 15 bases stayed unmatched. Germline CDR1 MNHEY, CDR2 SMNVEV (reference sequence). The CDR3 sequence is 18 residues long. For the CDR3, the DNA is TGTGCCAGCAGTTTATCCCCCTTTGTCGCGGGAGCGTATAATGAGCAGTTCTTC. This sequence encodes CASSLSPFVAGAYNEQFF.

The chain has TRBV2 and TRBJ1-4; a possible D gene is TRBD1 (6 bases). Trimming removed 6 bases at V and 8 bases at J, with 16 bases between. The germline V gene encodes CDR1 SNHLY and CDR2 FYNNEI. The CDR3 is made up of 14 amino acids. In nucleotides, the CDR3 is TGTGCCAGCAGCAGAACAGGGCCTGGAGAAAAACTGTTTTTT. This sequence encodes CASSRTGPGEKLFF.

The gene calls are TRBV19 and TRBJ2-7; possible D gene TRBD1, 5 bases. The length of the CDR3 is 13 residues. Per the germline V gene, CDR1 is LNHDA and CDR2 is SQIVND (reference sequence). V gave up 2 bases and J gave up 2 bases, with 7 bases separating them. CDR3 amino acids: CASSIQGPYEQYF. The CDR3 DNA reads as TGTGCCAGTAGTATACAGGGCCCCTACGAGCAGTACTTC.

V is TRBV3-1 (or the pseudogene TRBV3-2) and J is TRBJ2-7, with D hard to call. With 0 bases removed from V and 0 bases from J, the gap between germline ends came to 12 bases. Per the germline V gene, CDR1 is LGHDT and CDR2 is YNNKEL (reference sequence). CDR3 size: 16 residues. This CDR3 reads CASSQDQAVGSYEQYF. The DNA for the CDR3 is TGTGCCAGCAGCCAAGATCAGGCTGTAGGCTCCTACGAGCAGTACTTC.

V usage is TRBV2 and J usage is TRBJ2-3; no reliable D call. There are 14 residues in the CDR3. The V gene lost 8 bases and the J gene lost 0 bases, with 12 bases spanning the gap. The germline gives CDR1 SNHLY, CDR2 FYNNEI. In DNA form, the CDR3 reads TGTGCCAGCGCCCGTCACTCGAGCACAGATACGCAGTATTTT. Its protein is CASARHSSTDTQYF.

The chain links TRBV9 to TRBJ2-7; TRBD2 agrees at 7 bases. Germline V gene data show CDR1 as SGDLS and CDR2 as YYNGEE. Trimming cost V 4 bases and J 5 bases; bases outside gene matches: 12. CDR3 length equals 15 residues. CDR3 DNA: TGTGCCAGCAGCCCTAGTTGGAGCGGGGAGGACGAGCAGTACTTC. Translating it yields CASSPSWSGEDEQYF. The full variable domain, with the rest looked up from reference TRBV9 and TRBJ2-7, is DSGVTQTPKHLITATGQRVTLRCSPRSGDLSVYWYQQSLDQGLQFLIQYYNGEERAKGNILERFSAQQFPDLHSELNLSSLELGDSALYFCASSPSWSGEDEQYFGPGTRLTVT.

V is TRBV5-6 and J is TRBJ2-7, with D possibly matching TRBD1 (5 bases). V was trimmed by 3 bases and J by 7 bases, leaving 8 bases between them. CDR3 length: 11 residues. Germline V gives CDR1 SGHDT, CDR2 YYEEEE. The CDR3 region has the DNA TGTGCCAGCAGCTCCCGGACAGAGCAGTACTTC. This codes for CASSSRTEQYF.

V is TRBV3-1 (or the pseudogene TRBV3-2) and J is TRBJ2-4; D gene uncertain. Germline V CDR1 and CDR2: LGHDT, YNNKEL (reference sequence). CDR3 length: 15 amino acids. V lost 1 base and J 8 bases, leaving 15 bases between the germline ends. In DNA, the CDR3 is TGTGCCAGCAGCCAAGTAGACTCGAGGTGGGACATTCAGTACTTC. Residues: CASSQVDSRWDIQYF.